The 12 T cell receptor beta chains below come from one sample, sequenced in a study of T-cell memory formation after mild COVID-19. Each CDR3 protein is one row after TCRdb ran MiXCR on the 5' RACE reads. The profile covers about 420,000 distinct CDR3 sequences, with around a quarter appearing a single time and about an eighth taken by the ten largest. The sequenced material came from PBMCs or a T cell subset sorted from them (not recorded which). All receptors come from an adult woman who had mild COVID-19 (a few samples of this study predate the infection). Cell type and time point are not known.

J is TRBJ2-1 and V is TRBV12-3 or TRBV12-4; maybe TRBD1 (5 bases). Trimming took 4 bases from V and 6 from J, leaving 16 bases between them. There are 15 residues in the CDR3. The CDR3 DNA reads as TGTGCCAGCAGTTCATGGGGCTCCTATCCCAATGAGCAGTTCTTC. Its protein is CASSSWGSYPNEQFF.

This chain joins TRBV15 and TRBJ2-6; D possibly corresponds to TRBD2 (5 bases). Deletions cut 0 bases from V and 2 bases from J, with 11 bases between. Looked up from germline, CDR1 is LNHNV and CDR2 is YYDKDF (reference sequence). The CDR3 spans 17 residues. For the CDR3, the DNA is TGTGCCACCAGCAGAGACCCGGACTCCACTGGGGCCAACGTCCTGACTTTC. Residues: CATSRDPDSTGANVLTF. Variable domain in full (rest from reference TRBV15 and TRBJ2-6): DAMVIQNPRYQVTQFGKPVTLSCSQTLNHNVMYWYQQKSSQAPKLLFHYYDKDFNNEADTPDNFQSRRPNTSFCFLDIRSPGLGDTAMYLCATSRDPDSTGANVLTFGAGSRLTVL.

The CDR3, as DNA: TGTGCCAGCAGCTTAGTGGACGGCCCGGGGGAGACCCAGTACTTC. Its protein is CASSLVDGPGETQYF. The chain couples TRBV7-6 to TRBJ2-5, with D possibly TRBD2 on 5 matching bases. The ends were cut back, 1 base at V and 5 bases at J, with 14 bases in the middle. The CDR3 runs 15 residues. CDR1 and CDR2 (germline): SGHVS, FNYEAQ.

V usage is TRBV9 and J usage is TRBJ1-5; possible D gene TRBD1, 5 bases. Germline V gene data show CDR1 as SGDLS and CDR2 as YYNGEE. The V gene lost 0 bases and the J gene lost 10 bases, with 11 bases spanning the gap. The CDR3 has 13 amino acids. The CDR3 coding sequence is TGTGCCAGCAGCGTAGATGTTGGGGACCCCCAGCATTTT. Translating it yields CASSVDVGDPQHF.

Here the CDR3 reads CASSLFGGLDTEAFF. CDR3 in DNA: TGTGCCAGCAGCTTATTCGGGGGGCTGGACACTGAAGCTTTCTTT. The chain couples TRBV11-3 to TRBJ1-1, with D perhaps matching TRBD1 (6 bases). Germline CDR1 is SGHNT and CDR2 is YENEEA. The CDR3 totals 15 residues. Trimming pared 2 bases from V and 3 bases from J, leaving 13 bases between.

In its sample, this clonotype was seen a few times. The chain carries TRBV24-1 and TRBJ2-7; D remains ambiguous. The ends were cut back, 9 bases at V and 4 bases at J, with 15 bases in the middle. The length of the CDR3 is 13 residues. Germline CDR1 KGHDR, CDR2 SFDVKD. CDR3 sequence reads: CATLRPLSYEQYF. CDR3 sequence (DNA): TGTGCCACCCTCCGACCGCTTTCTTACGAGCAGTACTTC.

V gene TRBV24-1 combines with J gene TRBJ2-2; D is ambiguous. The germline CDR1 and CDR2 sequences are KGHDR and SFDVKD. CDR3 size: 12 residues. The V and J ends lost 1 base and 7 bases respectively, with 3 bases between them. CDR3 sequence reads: CATSDFDGELFF. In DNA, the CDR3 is TGTGCCACCAGTGATTTTGACGGGGAGCTGTTTTTT.

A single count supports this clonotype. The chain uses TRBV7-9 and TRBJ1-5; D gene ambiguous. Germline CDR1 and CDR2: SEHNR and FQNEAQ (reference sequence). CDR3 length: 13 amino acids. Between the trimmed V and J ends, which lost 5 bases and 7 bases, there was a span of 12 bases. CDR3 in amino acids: CASSPAGWQPQHF. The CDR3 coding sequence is TGTGCCAGCAGCCCGGCGGGTTGGCAGCCCCAGCATTTT.

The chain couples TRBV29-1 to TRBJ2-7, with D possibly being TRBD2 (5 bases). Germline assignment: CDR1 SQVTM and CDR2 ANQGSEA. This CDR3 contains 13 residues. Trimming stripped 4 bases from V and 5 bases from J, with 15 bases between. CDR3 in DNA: TGCAGCGTTGTGTCCGAGGGTGGCAACGAGCAGTACTTC. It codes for CSVVSEGGNEQYF.

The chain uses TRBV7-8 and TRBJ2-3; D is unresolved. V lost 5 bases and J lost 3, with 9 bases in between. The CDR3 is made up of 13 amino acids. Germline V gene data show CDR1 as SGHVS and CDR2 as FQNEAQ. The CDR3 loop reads CASSQTVTDTQYF. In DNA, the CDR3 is TGTGCCAGCAGCCAAACGGTGACAGATACGCAGTATTTT.

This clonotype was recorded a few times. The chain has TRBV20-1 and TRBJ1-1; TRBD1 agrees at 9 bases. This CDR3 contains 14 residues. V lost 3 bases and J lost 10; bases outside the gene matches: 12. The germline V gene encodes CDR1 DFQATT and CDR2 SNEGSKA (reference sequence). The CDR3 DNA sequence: TGCAGTGCTAGGGGACAGGGAATAATAAGAGGAGCTTTCTTT. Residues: CSARGQGIIRGAFF.

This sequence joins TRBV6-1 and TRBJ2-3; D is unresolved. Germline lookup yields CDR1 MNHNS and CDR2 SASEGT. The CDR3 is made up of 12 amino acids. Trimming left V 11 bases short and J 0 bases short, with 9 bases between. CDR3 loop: CAGRGSTDTQYF. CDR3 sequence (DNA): TGTGCCGGCCGCGGTAGCACAGATACGCAGTATTTT.